The 28 T cell receptor beta chains reported below all come from one sample, sequenced in a study of shared clonotypes between healthy human individuals. Clones were sequenced by immunoSEQ multiplex PCR, and TCRdb holds only the in-frame ones, with some missing. Of 450,000 to 500,000 clones in the sample, around three quarters were seen once. The material sequenced was PBMCs. These receptors all come from a woman aged 40 to 49 in good health. Some clones in this sample may be carry-over from other donors' samples.

J is TRBJ2-7 and V is TRBV5-4; a possible D gene is TRBD2 (5 bases). This CDR3 spans 15 amino acids. The germline V gene has CDR1 SGHNT and CDR2 YYREEE (reference sequence). Deletions cut 4 bases from V and 0 bases from J, with 14 bases between. The CDR3 here is CASSQEVTDSYEQYF. As DNA, the CDR3 is TGTGCCAGCAGCCAGGAGGTAACAGACTCCTACGAGCAGTACTTC.

CDR3 sequence: CSAKQDPNTEAFF. CDR3 coding DNA: TGCAGCGCCAAACAGGACCCGAACACTGAAGCTTTCTTT. The chain recombines TRBV29-1 with TRBJ1-1, with TRBD1 as a possible D gene (5 bases). The CDR3 has 13 residues. Deletions cut 7 bases from V and 1 base from J, with 13 bases between. Germline CDR1 reads SQVTM; CDR2 reads ANQGSEA.

This clone was seen a few times. This chain uses TRBV2 with TRBJ2-3, with a tentative D call TRBD1 (5 bases). This CDR3 is built from 12 residues. The germline V and J ends were trimmed by 8 bases and 2 bases, with 8 bases remaining between them. Germline V CDR1 and CDR2: SNHLY, FYNNEI. Here the CDR3 DNA reads TGTGCCAGCCGACAGTACACAGATACGCAGTATTTT. It yields the protein CASRQYTDTQYF.

This sequence joins TRBV30 and TRBJ2-5; D possibly uses TRBD1 or TRBD2 (5 bases each). V lost 7 bases and J lost 0, with 9 bases in between. The CDR3 runs 12 residues. Germline CDR1 reads GTSNPN; CDR2 reads SVGIG (reference sequence). The chain's CDR3 is CAYRGYQETQYF. Written as DNA, the CDR3 is TGTGCCTACCGGGGCTACCAAGAGACCCAGTACTTC.

The chain links TRBV30 to TRBJ2-5; weak D call: TRBD2 (6 bases). Germline CDR1 and CDR2: GTSNPN and SVGIG (reference sequence). Trimming stripped 1 base from V and 11 bases from J, with 20 bases between. The CDR3 length is 14 residues. CDR3 protein: CAWSATKSGEKQYF. CDR3 in DNA: TGTGCCTGGAGTGCGACCAAGTCGGGGGAGAAGCAGTACTTC.

This clone appeared many times. The chain combines TRBV5-1 with TRBJ2-1, with D uncertain. The germline V and J ends were trimmed by 3 bases and 10 bases, with 14 bases remaining between them. Germline lookup yields CDR1 SGHRS and CDR2 YFSETQ. The CDR3 covers 13 residues. The CDR3 bases are TGCGCCAGCAGCTCAATGACCCTTGGCGAGCAGTTCTTC. Its protein product is CASSSMTLGEQFF.

The CDR3 nucleotides are TGTGCCAGCAGTTTGGAGTTCTTCTCCTACGAGCAGTACTTC. Amino acid sequence: CASSLEFFSYEQYF. J is TRBJ2-7 and V is TRBV7-2; D is uncertain. The V gene's germline CDR1 is SGHTA and CDR2 FQGNSA. CDR3 size: 14 residues. The V end was cut by 6 bases, the J end by 0 bases, with 12 bases between. Full variable domain (missing parts from reference TRBV7-2 and TRBJ2-7): GAGVSQSPSNKVTEKGKDVELRCDPISGHTALYWYRQSLGQGLEFLIYFQGNSAPDKSGLPSDRFSAERTGGSVSTLTIQRTQQEDSAVYLCASSLEFFSYEQYFGPGTRLTVT.

About this clone: It is likely a read error: a sequence one base away is far more abundant. This chain connects TRBV11-3 to TRBJ2-1; D unclear. Per the germline V gene, CDR1 is SGHNT and CDR2 is YENEEA. The V end was cut by 3 bases, the J end by 5 bases, with 2 bases between. The CDR3 has 11 amino acids. CDR3 sequence: CASSFDNEQFF. The CDR3 DNA follows: TGTGCCAGCAGCTTCGACAATGAGCAGTTCTTC.

V is TRBV30 and J is TRBJ1-1; a weak D match, TRBD1 (6 bases). Germline V CDR1 and CDR2: GTSNPN, SVGIG (reference sequence). V was shortened by 4 bases and J by 3 bases, with 18 bases between the two germline ends. The CDR3 consists of 15 residues. In nucleotides, the CDR3 is TGTGCCTGGACCCCCTTACAGGGCCGAGACACTGAAGCTTTCTTT. This sequence encodes CAWTPLQGRDTEAFF. Filled out from reference TRBV30 and TRBJ1-1, the complete variable domain reads SQTIHQWPATLVQPVGSPLSLECTVEGTSNPNLYWYRQAAGRGLQLLFYSVGIGQISSEVPQNLSASRPQDRQFILSSKKLLLSDSGFYLCAWTPLQGRDTEAFFGQGTRLTVV.

V and J are TRBV28 and TRBJ1-2; unclear D gene. The V gene's germline CDR1 is MDHEN and CDR2 SYDVKM. Trimming removed 10 bases from V and 7 bases from J, with 10 bases in between. The CDR3 contains 10 residues. The CDR3 region is CATHLFGYTF. For the CDR3, the DNA is TGTGCCACACACTTGTTTGGCTACACCTTC.

Here the CDR3 DNA reads TGTGCCACCAGCGCGAGGACTAGCGGGAGGTACGAGCAGTACTTC. This codes for CATSARTSGRYEQYF. The chain couples TRBV15 to TRBJ2-7; TRBD2 matches at 14 bases. After removal of 5 bases from V and 4 bases from J, the junction contained 4 bases not matched to a gene. This CDR3 is 15 amino acids long. Germline V gene data show CDR1 as LNHNV and CDR2 as YYDKDF (reference sequence).

The J gene is TRBJ2-1, the V gene TRBV28; 7 nucleotides align to TRBD1. The CDR3 extends over 15 amino acids. Germline values: CDR1 MDHEN, CDR2 SYDVKM. V shed 5 bases, J shed 8 bases, and the junction held 12 bases outside the gene matches. Written as DNA, the CDR3 is TGTGCCAGCAGTCCGACAGGGTATCTAGCTTATGAGCAGTTCTTC. Translating gives CASSPTGYLAYEQFF.

The sample holds one count of this clone. The chain combines TRBV28 with TRBJ2-7; 7 bases align to TRBD1. The ends lost 10 bases at V and 2 bases at J; junction bases unmatched: 8. CDR1 is MDHEN and CDR2 is SYDVKM in the germline V gene. CDR3 length equals 13 residues. The CDR3 sequence: CATGQAIPYEQYF. The CDR3 DNA reads TGTGCCACCGGACAGGCAATCCCCTACGAGCAGTACTTC.

The chain couples TRBV5-1 to TRBJ2-1, with TRBD1 identical over 9 bases. The junction had 5 bases not matched to a gene; V was cut back by 3 bases and J by 4 bases. Germline V gene data show CDR1 as SGHRS and CDR2 as YFSETQ. CDR3 length: 15 amino acids. CDR3 residues: CASSSTGTGYNEQFF. Here the CDR3 DNA reads TGCGCCAGCAGCTCAACCGGGACAGGGTACAATGAGCAGTTCTTC. Using reference TRBV5-1 and TRBJ2-1 for the parts outside the CDR3, the full variable domain is KAGVTQTPRYLIKTRGQQVTLSCSPISGHRSVSWYQQTPGQGLQFLFEYFSETQRNKGNFPGRFSGRQFSNSRSEMNVSTLELGDSALYLCASSSTGTGYNEQFFGPGTRLTVL.

This clone was seen a handful of times. This chain links TRBV29-1 with TRBJ1-2; the match to TRBD1 covers 10 bases. The CDR3 covers 14 residues. The germline CDR1 and CDR2 sequences are SQVTM and ANQGSEA. The ends lost 4 bases at V and 4 bases at J; junction bases unmatched: 6. Written as DNA, the CDR3 is TGCAGCGTTGTCGGGACAGGGGTTGTCTATGGCTACACCTTC. This gives the protein CSVVGTGVVYGYTF.

The V and J genes are TRBV28 and TRBJ1-1; D gene uncertain. V lost 3 bases to trimming and J lost 3 bases, with 8 bases between them. CDR1 and CDR2 from the germline V gene are MDHEN and SYDVKM. This CDR3 is built from 13 residues. The CDR3 spells CASSFRRYTEAFF. CDR3 DNA sequence: TGTGCCAGCAGTTTCCGACGGTACACTGAAGCTTTCTTT.

The chain combines TRBV15 with TRBJ2-5, with D unclear. The length of the CDR3 is 13 residues. Trimming took off 5 bases at V and 0 bases at J, with 7 bases between the two ends. Germline assignment: CDR1 LNHNV and CDR2 YYDKDF (reference sequence). The CDR3 spells CATSPVYQETQYF. The CDR3, as DNA: TGTGCCACCAGCCCCGTATACCAAGAGACCCAGTACTTC.

The rearrangement uses TRBV15 and TRBJ2-5; 7 bases map to TRBD2. The CDR3 has 19 amino acids. V trimming: 1 base; J trimming: 2 bases; junction bases outside the gene matches: 16. Germline-derived CDR1 and CDR2 are LNHNV and YYDKDF (reference sequence). In DNA form, the CDR3 reads TGTGCCACCAGCAGAGGATTCTTTGGGAGGGGAGGTGAGCAAGAGACCCAGTACTTC. This translates into CATSRGFFGRGGEQETQYF.

This clone was seen a few times. The chain recombines TRBV7-2 with TRBJ2-7, with 8 bases lining up with TRBD2. The CDR3 is 15 amino acids. Per the germline V gene, CDR1 is SGHTA and CDR2 is FQGNSA. V lost 5 bases to trimming and J lost 6 bases; unmatched junction nucleotides: 12. CDR3 amino acids: CASSPQAGEFREQYF. The CDR3 DNA reads TGTGCCAGCAGCCCACAAGCGGGAGAGTTCCGCGAGCAGTACTTC.

The gene calls are TRBV9 and TRBJ2-5, with TRBD2 identical over 7 bases. V shed 0 bases, J shed 5 bases, and the junction held 7 bases outside the gene matches. CDR3 length equals 15 residues. CDR1 SGDLS and CDR2 YYNGEE come from the germline V gene. This CDR3 reads CASSVGASGGETQYF. DNA for the CDR3: TGTGCCAGCAGCGTAGGGGCTAGCGGCGGGGAGACCCAGTACTTC.

The chain uses TRBV29-1 and TRBJ2-1; 7 nucleotides match TRBD2. The ends lost 5 bases at V and 3 bases at J; junction bases unmatched: 16. Per germline, CDR1 SQVTM and CDR2 ANQGSEA. The CDR3 is 17 residues long. For the CDR3, the DNA is TGCAGCGTTCCGGGACTAAGAAAGGGGTTGGGCTACAATGAGCAGTTCTTC. This encodes CSVPGLRKGLGYNEQFF.

The chain links TRBV2 to TRBJ2-5, with TRBD2 matching over 7 bases. Germline lookup yields CDR1 SNHLY and CDR2 FYNNEI. CDR3 length: 17 residues. Trimming took 0 bases from V and 1 from J; bases not matched to a gene: 8. This CDR3 is CASSEALGGSLQETQYF. CDR3 sequence (DNA): TGTGCCAGCAGTGAAGCGCTTGGCGGGAGCCTCCAAGAGACCCAGTACTTC.

The chain is built from TRBV27 and TRBJ1-2, with D unresolved. Trimming removed 8 bases from V and 2 bases from J, with 12 bases in between. This CDR3 is 13 amino acids long. Germline CDR1 and CDR2: MNHEY and SMNVEV (reference sequence). The CDR3 DNA is TGTGCCAGCGGTGGCCCAGACAACTATGGCTACACCTTC. It specifies CASGGPDNYGYTF.

The chain recombines TRBV10-3 with TRBJ1-4, with D perhaps matching TRBD1 (5 bases). Germline assignment: CDR1 ENHRY and CDR2 SYGVKD. V was pared by 5 bases and J by 8 bases, with 12 bases between. This CDR3 spans 13 amino acids. The CDR3 DNA reads TGTGCCATCAGTTTCCAGGGCGGCGAAAAACTGTTTTTT. This gives the protein CAISFQGGEKLFF.

The DNA of the CDR3 is TGTGCCAGCAGCGTAGGGACTAGCAGAAGCACAGATACGCAGTATTTT. It yields the protein CASSVGTSRSTDTQYF. V usage is TRBV9 and J usage is TRBJ2-3, with 8 bases fitting TRBD2. Unmatched junction bases numbered 3, after V lost 0 bases and J lost 0 bases. The V gene's germline CDR1 is SGDLS and CDR2 YYNGEE. This CDR3 contains 16 residues.

This chain uses TRBV30 with TRBJ2-7; no clear D gene. Trimming pared 0 bases from V and 4 bases from J, leaving 7 bases between. The CDR3 spans 12 residues. CDR1 and CDR2 (germline): GTSNPN, SVGIG (reference sequence). The CDR3 region has the DNA TGTGCCTGGAGTGTTACGACTTACGAGCAGTACTTC. This translates into CAWSVTTYEQYF.

The chain has TRBV20-1 and TRBJ2-5; D is unclear. Trimming removed 5 bases from V and 5 bases from J, with 9 bases in between. The CDR3 extends over 11 amino acids. Germline assignment: CDR1 DFQATT and CDR2 SNEGSKA (reference sequence). CDR3 region: CSAHTPETQYF. Here the CDR3 DNA reads TGCAGTGCTCACACCCCGGAGACCCAGTACTTC.

V gene TRBV11-2 combines with J gene TRBJ2-7, with a tentative D call TRBD1 (6 bases). Between the trimmed V and J ends, which lost 1 base and 0 bases, there was a span of 7 bases. This CDR3 is 14 amino acids long. Germline lookup yields CDR1 SGHAT and CDR2 FQNNGV. Here the CDR3 DNA reads TGTGCCAGCAGCTTAGGGGGGCACTCCTACGAGCAGTACTTC. Translating it yields CASSLGGHSYEQYF.